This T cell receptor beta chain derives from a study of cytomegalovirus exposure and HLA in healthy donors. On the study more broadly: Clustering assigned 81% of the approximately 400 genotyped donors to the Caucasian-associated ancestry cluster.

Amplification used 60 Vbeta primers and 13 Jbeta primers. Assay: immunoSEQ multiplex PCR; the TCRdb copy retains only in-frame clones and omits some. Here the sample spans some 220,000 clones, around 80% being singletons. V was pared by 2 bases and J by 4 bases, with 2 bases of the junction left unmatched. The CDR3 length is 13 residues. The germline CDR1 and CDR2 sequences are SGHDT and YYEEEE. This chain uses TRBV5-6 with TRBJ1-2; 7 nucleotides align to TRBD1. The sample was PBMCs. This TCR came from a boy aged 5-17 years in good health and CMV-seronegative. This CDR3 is CASSFSGGYGYTF. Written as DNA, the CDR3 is TGTGCCAGCAGCTTTTCAGGGGGCTATGGCTACACCTTC.